These T cell receptor beta chains were read from a single sample in a study of post-analysis software for immune sequencing data. MiXCR, applied by TCRdb to the PCR reads, yields one record per CDR3 protein. The sample shows some 500,000 distinct CDR3 sequences, approximately 46% of them seen only once. The sequenced sample was blood. These receptors were taken from a girl under 18 with multiple sclerosis. Both conserved end residues are part of each CDR3. Fields, in order: V gene, D gene, J gene, clone size, CDR3 protein, CDR3 DNA. A D gene is named only where the DNA matches it firmly. Size is omitted from some rows. Given values are once, few, many or a class for expanded clones.

v_call: TRBV20-1
d_call: -
j_call: TRBJ1-5
clone_size: -
cdr3_aa: CSAQSDKDNQPQHF
cdr3_nt: TGCAGTGCCCAAAGTGACAAAGACAATCAGCCCCAGCATTTT

v_call: TRBV4-3
d_call: -
j_call: TRBJ1-5
clone_size: -
cdr3_aa: CASSQQGYSNQPQHF
cdr3_nt: TGCGCCAGCAGCCAACAGGGATATAGCAATCAGCCCCAGCATTTT

v_call: TRBV7-9
d_call: -
j_call: TRBJ2-5
clone_size: -
cdr3_aa: CASSLQKTQYF
cdr3_nt: TGTGCCAGCAGCTTACAGAAGACCCAGTACTTC

v_call: TRBV18
d_call: -
j_call: TRBJ2-7
clone_size: -
cdr3_aa: CASSPPATGGVYEQYF
cdr3_nt: TGTGCCAGCTCACCACCGGCCACAGGGGGGGTCTACGAGCAGTACTTC

v_call: TRBV27
d_call: TRBD1
j_call: TRBJ2-5
clone_size: -
cdr3_aa: CASSLSAGGAETQYF
cdr3_nt: TGTGCCAGCAGTTTATCAGCAGGGGGCGCGGAGACCCAGTACTTC

v_call: TRBV10-3
d_call: -
j_call: TRBJ1-1
clone_size: -
cdr3_aa: CAISVADLNTEAFF
cdr3_nt: TGTGCCATCAGTGTCGCAGATCTTAACACTGAAGCTTTCTTT

v_call: TRBV5-1
d_call: TRBD2
j_call: TRBJ2-7
clone_size: -
cdr3_aa: CASSGPGLAGPSYEQYF
cdr3_nt: TGCGCCAGCAGCGGTCCGGGACTAGCGGGGCCCTCCTACGAGCAGTACTTC

v_call: TRBV7-8
d_call: TRBD2
j_call: TRBJ2-4
clone_size: few
cdr3_aa: CASSLVAGENIQYF
cdr3_nt: TGTGCCAGCAGCTTAGTGGCGGGAGAGAACATTCAGTACTTC

v_call: TRBV7-2
d_call: TRBD2
j_call: TRBJ2-5
clone_size: -
cdr3_aa: CASSPRVASGRGETQYF
cdr3_nt: TGTGCCAGCAGCCCCCGTGTGGCTAGCGGGAGGGGAGAGACCCAGTACTTC

v_call: TRBV12-3/TRBV12-4
d_call: -
j_call: TRBJ2-5
clone_size: few
cdr3_aa: CASRPGTGPWETQYF
cdr3_nt: TGTGCCAGCAGACCGGGCACAGGACCCTGGGAGACCCAGTACTTC

v_call: TRBV20-1
d_call: -
j_call: TRBJ1-1
clone_size: once
cdr3_aa: CSASERDPGLPEAFF
cdr3_nt: TGCAGTGCTAGCGAGCGGGACCCGGGTCTCCCTGAAGCTTTCTTT

v_call: TRBV7-2
d_call: -
j_call: TRBJ1-2
clone_size: -
cdr3_aa: CASSLVVGDRRSFYGYTF
cdr3_nt: TGTGCCAGCAGCTTAGTTGTGGGCGACAGGCGGAGCTTCTATGGCTACACCTTC

v_call: TRBV20-1
d_call: -
j_call: TRBJ2-4
clone_size: -
cdr3_aa: CSARDRGGFRYGQYF
cdr3_nt: TGCAGTGCTAGAGATCGCGGAGGGTTTAGGTACGGGCAGTACTTC

v_call: TRBV12-3/TRBV12-4
d_call: -
j_call: TRBJ1-4
clone_size: once
cdr3_aa: CAGSLVRDRDEKLFF
cdr3_nt: TGTGCCGGCAGTTTGGTCAGGGATAGGGATGAAAAACTGTTTTTT

v_call: TRBV20-1
d_call: TRBD2
j_call: TRBJ2-1
clone_size: -
cdr3_aa: CSAPTAGDLRDEQFF
cdr3_nt: TGCAGTGCCCCCACCGCGGGAGACCTGCGGGATGAGCAGTTCTTC

v_call: TRBV7-8
d_call: TRBD1
j_call: TRBJ1-4
clone_size: -
cdr3_aa: CASSFGTVNGKLFF
cdr3_nt: TGTGCCAGCAGCTTCGGGACAGTCAACGGAAAACTGTTTTTT

v_call: TRBV29-1
d_call: -
j_call: TRBJ1-2
clone_size: -
cdr3_aa: CSVTAEKANYGYTF
cdr3_nt: TGCAGCGTAACAGCAGAGAAAGCTAACTATGGCTACACCTTC

v_call: TRBV28
d_call: -
j_call: TRBJ2-7
clone_size: few
cdr3_aa: CASSLAGLANEQYF
cdr3_nt: TGTGCCAGCAGTTTAGCAGGGCTTGCCAACGAGCAGTACTTC

v_call: TRBV5-1
d_call: -
j_call: TRBJ2-3
clone_size: few
cdr3_aa: CASSFDPRATDTQYF
cdr3_nt: TGCGCCAGCAGCTTCGACCCCAGAGCCACAGATACGCAGTATTTT

v_call: TRBV7-9
d_call: TRBD1
j_call: TRBJ2-1
clone_size: -
cdr3_aa: CASSFGQGVNEQFF
cdr3_nt: TGTGCCAGCAGCTTTGGCCAGGGGGTCAATGAGCAGTTCTTC

v_call: TRBV7-9
d_call: TRBD1
j_call: TRBJ2-7
clone_size: -
cdr3_aa: CASEDRGYEQYF
cdr3_nt: TGTGCCAGCGAGGACAGGGGTTACGAGCAGTACTTC

v_call: TRBV24-1
d_call: -
j_call: TRBJ2-3
clone_size: few
cdr3_aa: CATSDLGGGPQTTDTQYF
cdr3_nt: TGTGCCACCAGTGATTTGGGTGGCGGACCTCAAACCACAGATACGCAGTATTTT

v_call: TRBV6-5
d_call: -
j_call: TRBJ2-7
clone_size: -
cdr3_aa: CASRPSFIPTYEQYF
cdr3_nt: TGTGCCAGCAGACCATCCTTTATCCCCACCTACGAGCAGTACTTC

v_call: TRBV7-3
d_call: -
j_call: TRBJ1-1
clone_size: -
cdr3_aa: CASSMDRNTEAFF
cdr3_nt: TGTGCCAGCAGCATGGACAGGAACACTGAAGCTTTCTTT

v_call: TRBV9
d_call: TRBD1
j_call: TRBJ1-4
clone_size: -
cdr3_aa: CASSASLGGRNEKLFF
cdr3_nt: TGTGCCAGCAGCGCTTCACTAGGGGGCCGGAATGAAAAACTGTTTTTT

v_call: TRBV29-1
d_call: TRBD2
j_call: TRBJ2-4
clone_size: -
cdr3_aa: CSGGGIIQYF
cdr3_nt: TGCAGCGGGGGGGGAATCATTCAGTACTTC

v_call: TRBV6-6
d_call: -
j_call: TRBJ2-4
clone_size: few
cdr3_aa: CASSSKTIAKNIQYF
cdr3_nt: TGTGCCAGCAGTTCGAAGACTATAGCCAAAAACATTCAGTACTTC

v_call: TRBV7-9
d_call: -
j_call: TRBJ1-2
clone_size: few
cdr3_aa: CASSLAEYGYTF
cdr3_nt: TGTGCCAGCAGCTTAGCTGAGTATGGCTACACCTTC

v_call: TRBV27
d_call: TRBD2
j_call: TRBJ2-1
clone_size: -
cdr3_aa: CASSPRELAGGDNEQFF
cdr3_nt: TGTGCCAGCAGTCCGAGGGAACTAGCGGGAGGGGACAATGAGCAGTTCTTC

v_call: TRBV7-6
d_call: -
j_call: TRBJ2-3
clone_size: few
cdr3_aa: CASSSRLGGDTQYF
cdr3_nt: TGTGCCAGCAGCTCCCGACTAGGCGGGGATACGCAGTATTTT

v_call: TRBV20-1
d_call: TRBD2
j_call: TRBJ2-1
clone_size: -
cdr3_aa: CSAHSGRENNEQFF
cdr3_nt: TGCAGTGCTCATAGCGGGAGGGAAAACAATGAGCAGTTCTTC

v_call: TRBV6-5
d_call: TRBD1
j_call: TRBJ2-7
clone_size: many
cdr3_aa: CASSRTGPYEQYF
cdr3_nt: TGTGCCAGCAGTAGGACAGGCCCCTACGAGCAGTACTTC

v_call: TRBV2
d_call: -
j_call: TRBJ2-7
clone_size: -
cdr3_aa: CASSERGLLGEQYF
cdr3_nt: TGTGCCAGCAGTGAACGGGGTCTCCTGGGCGAGCAGTACTTC

v_call: TRBV9
d_call: TRBD2
j_call: TRBJ2-1
clone_size: -
cdr3_aa: CASSVAGAGYNKQFF
cdr3_nt: TGTGCCAGCAGCGTTGCGGGAGCGGGTTACAATAAGCAGTTCTTC

v_call: TRBV6-6
d_call: TRBD1
j_call: TRBJ1-5
clone_size: few
cdr3_aa: CASSYMMGTDQPQHF
cdr3_nt: TGTGCCAGCAGTTACATGATGGGGACAGATCAGCCCCAGCATTTT

v_call: TRBV3-1
d_call: -
j_call: TRBJ2-3
clone_size: -
cdr3_aa: CASSVGSQGDTQYF
cdr3_nt: TGTGCCAGCAGCGTCGGGAGCCAAGGAGATACGCAGTATTTT

v_call: TRBV5-1
d_call: -
j_call: TRBJ2-1
clone_size: -
cdr3_aa: CASSLGGTGSYNEQFF
cdr3_nt: TGCGCCAGCAGCTTGGGGGGCACCGGTTCCTACAATGAGCAGTTCTTC

v_call: TRBV6-1
d_call: -
j_call: TRBJ2-1
clone_size: -
cdr3_aa: CASSTAAFF
cdr3_nt: TGTGCCAGCAGTACCGCCGCGTTCTTC

v_call: TRBV4-2
d_call: TRBD2
j_call: TRBJ2-1
clone_size: few
cdr3_aa: CASPTGGAYNEQFF
cdr3_nt: TGTGCCAGCCCGACGGGGGGGGCCTACAATGAGCAGTTCTTC

v_call: TRBV15
d_call: -
j_call: TRBJ2-1
clone_size: -
cdr3_aa: CATSSLRAGFLDEQFF
cdr3_nt: TGTGCCACCAGCAGTCTTCGGGCGGGATTTTTGGATGAGCAGTTCTTC

v_call: TRBV4-1
d_call: TRBD1
j_call: TRBJ2-5
clone_size: few
cdr3_aa: CASSQIPGQTQETQYF
cdr3_nt: TGCGCCAGCAGCCAGATACCGGGACAGACCCAAGAGACCCAGTACTTC

v_call: TRBV7-2
d_call: -
j_call: TRBJ2-3
clone_size: -
cdr3_aa: CAGSQLGGGTDTQYF
cdr3_nt: TGTGCCGGCAGCCAACTAGGAGGGGGCACAGATACGCAGTATTTT

v_call: TRBV3-1
d_call: -
j_call: TRBJ2-7
clone_size: once
cdr3_aa: CASSHLRGEQYF
cdr3_nt: TGTGCCAGCAGCCACCTCCGCGGCGAGCAGTACTTC

v_call: TRBV11-2
d_call: -
j_call: TRBJ2-1
clone_size: -
cdr3_aa: CASSLGGKSRNEQFF
cdr3_nt: TGTGCCAGCAGCTTGGGCGGGAAGTCTCGGAATGAGCAGTTCTTC

v_call: TRBV5-1
d_call: TRBD1
j_call: TRBJ2-5
clone_size: few
cdr3_aa: CASSLEGQATRETQYF
cdr3_nt: TGCGCCAGCAGCTTGGAGGGACAGGCGACCCGGGAGACCCAGTACTTC

v_call: TRBV6-5
d_call: -
j_call: TRBJ2-5
clone_size: few
cdr3_aa: CASSYDWQIETQYF
cdr3_nt: TGTGCCAGCAGTTACGACTGGCAGATAGAGACCCAGTACTTC

v_call: TRBV28
d_call: -
j_call: TRBJ2-3
clone_size: few
cdr3_aa: CASSPSETADHIDTQYF
cdr3_nt: TGTGCCAGCAGCCCCTCAGAGACAGCAGATCACATAGATACGCAGTATTTT

v_call: TRBV6-2/TRBV6-3
d_call: TRBD1
j_call: TRBJ1-5
clone_size: many
cdr3_aa: CARLPGTGGAGNQPQHF
cdr3_nt: TGTGCCAGATTACCCGGGACAGGGGGCGCGGGCAATCAGCCCCAGCATTTT

v_call: TRBV4-1
d_call: -
j_call: TRBJ1-1
clone_size: -
cdr3_aa: CASSQDADMNTEAFF
cdr3_nt: TGCGCCAGCAGCCAAGACGCGGATATGAACACTGAAGCTTTCTTT

v_call: TRBV7-8
d_call: TRBD2
j_call: TRBJ2-7
clone_size: few
cdr3_aa: CASSLEAGGWYEQYF
cdr3_nt: TGTGCCAGCAGCTTAGAAGCGGGAGGGTGGTACGAGCAGTACTTC

v_call: TRBV13
d_call: -
j_call: TRBJ1-5
clone_size: -
cdr3_aa: CASSSLQGRSQPQHF
cdr3_nt: TGTGCCAGCAGCTCGTTACAGGGAAGGAGTCAGCCCCAGCATTTT

v_call: TRBV20-1
d_call: -
j_call: TRBJ2-7
clone_size: -
cdr3_aa: CSALATTYEQYF
cdr3_nt: TGCAGTGCTTTAGCTACCACCTACGAGCAGTACTTC

v_call: TRBV2
d_call: -
j_call: TRBJ2-7
clone_size: few
cdr3_aa: CASSGGGKPSYEQYF
cdr3_nt: TGTGCCAGCAGTGGGGGGGGCAAACCTTCCTACGAGCAGTACTTC

v_call: TRBV20-1
d_call: -
j_call: TRBJ2-1
clone_size: -
cdr3_aa: CSARSEQFF
cdr3_nt: TGCAGTGCTCGGAGTGAGCAGTTCTTC

v_call: TRBV10-3
d_call: -
j_call: TRBJ1-6
clone_size: -
cdr3_aa: CAISESAARSSYNSPLHF
cdr3_nt: TGTGCCATCAGTGAGTCCGCGGCCCGGAGCTCCTATAATTCACCCCTCCACTTT

v_call: TRBV10-3
d_call: TRBD2
j_call: TRBJ2-1
clone_size: -
cdr3_aa: CASSDGTSHRFF
cdr3_nt: TGTGCCAGCAGTGACGGGACTAGTCATCGGTTCTTC

v_call: TRBV28
d_call: -
j_call: TRBJ2-7
clone_size: -
cdr3_aa: CASSNRITSYEQYF
cdr3_nt: TGTGCCAGCAGTAATCGTATTACCTCCTACGAGCAGTACTTC

v_call: TRBV27
d_call: TRBD2
j_call: TRBJ2-7
clone_size: -
cdr3_aa: CASTDGGAYEQYF
cdr3_nt: TGTGCCAGCACCGACGGGGGGGCCTACGAGCAGTACTTC

v_call: TRBV20-1
d_call: -
j_call: TRBJ2-7
clone_size: few
cdr3_aa: CSARDLENRGGDEQYF
cdr3_nt: TGCAGTGCTAGAGATCTAGAGAACAGGGGAGGCGACGAGCAGTACTTC